This entry lists 19 T cell receptor beta chains sequenced from one sample in a study of cytomegalovirus exposure and HLA in healthy donors. With 60 Vbeta and 13 Jbeta primers, the PCR was carried out. Sequencing was performed with immunoSEQ multiplex PCR; in TCRdb, only in-frame clones are kept and a portion is missing. The sample holds tens of thousands of clones, less than 80% seen once. Sequenced material: PBMCs. The source is a woman aged 45-65 years in good health and CMV-seropositive.

The sample holds a few counts of this clone. The rearrangement links TRBV29-1 to TRBJ2-7, with 7 positions matching TRBD1. Germline V gene data show CDR1 as SQVTM and CDR2 as ANQGSEA. The CDR3 contains 15 residues. V gave up 6 bases and J gave up 5 bases; unmatched junction bases: 16. The DNA of the CDR3 is TGCAGCGTCGAAAAGGGGAACAGGGGCGCGGACGAGCAGTACTTC. This translates into CSVEKGNRGADEQYF.

The V call is TRBV28, the J call TRBJ1-5, with TRBD1 identical over 9 bases. V shed 6 bases and J 7 bases; nucleotides not matched to a gene: 7. The CDR3 totals 14 residues. The V gene's germline CDR1 is MDHEN and CDR2 SYDVKM. The CDR3 loop reads CASRRRDREQPQHF. CDR3 bases: TGTGCCAGCAGACGCCGGGACAGGGAACAGCCCCAGCATTTT.

This sequence joins TRBV5-4 and TRBJ1-2; 10 bases fit TRBD1. Germline-derived CDR1 and CDR2 are SGHNT and YYREEE (reference sequence). J lost 6 bases, V lost 2 bases, and 7 bases had no gene match. The CDR3 runs to 15 residues. In DNA form, the CDR3 reads TGTGCCAGCAGCTTCCCCAGGACAGGGGGTGATGGCTACACCTTC. Its protein is CASSFPRTGGDGYTF.

The chain combines TRBV18 with TRBJ1-2, with TRBD1 matching 7 bases. Germline-derived CDR1 and CDR2 are KGHSH and LQKENI. Losses at the gene ends were 1 base for V and 8 bases for J; bases not matched to a gene: 4. The CDR3 extends over 13 amino acids. The CDR3 DNA is TGTGCCAGCTCACCACAGGGGGCGGAGGGCTACACCTTC. Residues: CASSPQGAEGYTF.

The chain links TRBV29-1 to TRBJ2-7; the D gene is possibly TRBD1 (6 bases). The CDR3 is 15 residues long. CDR1 and CDR2 from the germline V gene are SQVTM and ANQGSEA. The ends were cut back, 3 bases at V and 2 bases at J, with 17 bases in the middle. The CDR3 DNA follows: TGCAGCGTTGAGGTGGTAGGTACAGGGACCTACGAGCAGTACTTC. The encoded protein is CSVEVVGTGTYEQYF.

The J gene is TRBJ1-3, the V gene TRBV5-5, with a tentative D call TRBD1 (6 bases). With 6 bases removed from V and 0 bases from J, the gap between germline ends came to 13 bases. CDR3 size: 15 residues. CDR1 and CDR2 (germline): SGHKS, YYEKEE (reference sequence). The DNA for the CDR3 is TGTGCCAGCACCGACAGGTGGGGCTCTGGAAACACCATATATTTT. Protein product: CASTDRWGSGNTIYF.

The J gene is TRBJ2-7, the V gene TRBV25-1; D is unresolved. This CDR3 region has 12 residues. The germline V and J ends were trimmed by 8 bases and 3 bases, with 11 bases remaining between them. Per the germline V gene, CDR1 is MGHDK and CDR2 is SYGVNS. CDR3 nucleotide sequence: TGTGCCAGCGCAAGTCCCTACTACGAGCAGTACTTC. Encoded protein: CASASPYYEQYF.

The chain joins TRBV28 to TRBJ2-7, with D maybe TRBD1 (5 bases). The V end was cut by 6 bases, the J end by 0 bases, with 24 bases between. From germline, CDR1 is MDHEN and CDR2 SYDVKM. The CDR3 spans 18 residues. DNA for the CDR3: TGTGCCAGCAGCTTTCCTTCCCGACAGACATCTACCTCCTACGAGCAGTACTTC. Protein product: CASSFPSRQTSTSYEQYF.

The chain is built from TRBV6-6 and TRBJ2-1; D unresolved. This CDR3 region has 16 residues. The V gene's germline CDR1 is MNHNY and CDR2 SVGAGI (reference sequence). Trimming shortened V by 2 bases and J by 0 bases, and 11 bases separated the two germline ends. CDR3 sequence reads: CASSYDGGSSYNEQFF. The DNA of the CDR3 is TGTGCCAGCAGTTACGATGGCGGCAGCTCCTACAATGAGCAGTTCTTC.

This chain connects TRBV7-6 to TRBJ2-5; 10 bases map to TRBD2. The germline V gene has CDR1 SGHVS and CDR2 FNYEAQ. V trimming: 5 bases; J trimming: 7 bases; junction bases outside the gene matches: 10. This CDR3 has 15 residues. CDR3 protein: CASSLPSGGGGTQYF. The CDR3 DNA sequence: TGTGCCAGCAGCCTACCTAGCGGGGGTGGAGGGACCCAGTACTTC.

The genes are TRBV7-2 and TRBJ1-2; the D is unclear. Trimming removed 6 bases from V and 8 bases from J, with 10 bases in between. This CDR3 has 11 residues. CDR1 and CDR2 (germline): SGHTA, FQGNSA. The CDR3 sequence is CASSTGWGYTF. The CDR3 DNA is TGTGCCAGCAGTACCGGGTGGGGCTACACCTTC.

The chain carries TRBV7-9 and TRBJ1-1; D ambiguous. V was cut by 7 bases and J by 3 bases, with 9 bases left in between. This CDR3 has 12 amino acids. Looked up from germline, CDR1 is SEHNR and CDR2 is FQNEAQ (reference sequence). Here the CDR3 DNA reads TGTGCCAGCAAGAACGGGGACACTGAAGCTTTCTTT. Translated, it gives CASKNGDTEAFF.

A single count supports this clone. J is TRBJ2-7 and V is TRBV7-2; D is perhaps TRBD1 (6 bases). V lost 2 bases, J lost 3 bases, and 11 bases lay in between. CDR1 is SGHTA and CDR2 is FQGNSA in the germline V gene. This CDR3 spans 14 amino acids. In nucleotides, the CDR3 is TGTGCCAGCAGCTTAACCACCAGGGGCTACGAGCAGTACTTC. Encoded protein: CASSLTTRGYEQYF.

The rearrangement links TRBV2 to TRBJ2-7, with a possible D match to TRBD1 (5 bases). Between the trimmed V and J ends, which lost 6 bases and 2 bases, there was a span of 14 bases. Germline V lookup: CDR1 SNHLY, CDR2 FYNNEI. The CDR3 has 14 residues. CDR3 DNA: TGTGCCAGCAGAGGTGACAGAAGGCCCTACGAGCAGTACTTC. Amino acid sequence: CASRGDRRPYEQYF.

V and J are TRBV5-5 and TRBJ2-7; D perhaps matches TRBD1 (5 bases). This CDR3 region has 12 residues. Trimming took 4 bases from V and 5 from J, leaving 10 bases between them. The germline gives CDR1 SGHKS, CDR2 YYEKEE (reference sequence). The CDR3 sequence is CASSPQQDEQYF. Here the CDR3 DNA reads TGTGCCAGCAGCCCTCAACAGGACGAGCAGTACTTC.

The chain uses TRBV5-1 and TRBJ2-1, with 11 bases identical to TRBD1. The CDR3 covers 18 residues. V gave up 4 bases and J gave up 1 base; unmatched junction bases: 10. Germline V CDR1 and CDR2: SGHRS, YFSETQ. The DNA for the CDR3 is TGCGCCAGCAGCGGTATCGGGGACAGGGGGGCGTCCTACAATGAGCAGTTCTTC. This sequence encodes CASSGIGDRGASYNEQFF.

A few counts support this clone. The chain uses TRBV2 and TRBJ2-1; D may be TRBD1 (6 bases). V lost 6 bases, J lost 3 bases, and 15 bases lay in between. Germline V lookup: CDR1 SNHLY, CDR2 FYNNEI. The CDR3 contains 15 residues. CDR3 nucleotides: TGTGCCAGCAGCCGGGGACAAGAAGACTACAATGAGCAGTTCTTC. Its protein is CASSRGQEDYNEQFF.

This chain uses TRBV2 with TRBJ2-1; 7 bases are a match to TRBD2. Trimming took 8 bases from V and 7 from J; bases not matched to a gene: 11. This CDR3 is built from 14 residues. CDR1 and CDR2 from the germline V gene are SNHLY and FYNNEI. The CDR3 spells CASGTAGVSNEQFF. CDR3 DNA sequence: TGTGCCAGCGGAACGGCGGGGGTTTCGAATGAGCAGTTCTTC.

The chain recombines TRBV7-3 with TRBJ2-3; D might be TRBD2 (7 bases). The V gene's germline CDR1 is SGHTA and CDR2 FQGTGA. Trimming took 1 base from V and 7 from J, leaving 15 bases between them. This CDR3 region has 15 residues. CDR3 amino acids: CASSLIGGGPYTQYF. For the CDR3, the DNA is TGTGCCAGCAGCTTAATTGGGGGGGGGCCGTATACGCAGTATTTT. Full variable domain (missing parts from reference TRBV7-3 and TRBJ2-3): GAGVSQTPSNKVTEKGKYVELRCDPISGHTALYWYRQSLGQGPEFLIYFQGTGAADDSGLPNDRFFAVRPEGSVSTLKIQRTERGDSAVYLCASSLIGGGPYTQYFGPGTRLTVL.